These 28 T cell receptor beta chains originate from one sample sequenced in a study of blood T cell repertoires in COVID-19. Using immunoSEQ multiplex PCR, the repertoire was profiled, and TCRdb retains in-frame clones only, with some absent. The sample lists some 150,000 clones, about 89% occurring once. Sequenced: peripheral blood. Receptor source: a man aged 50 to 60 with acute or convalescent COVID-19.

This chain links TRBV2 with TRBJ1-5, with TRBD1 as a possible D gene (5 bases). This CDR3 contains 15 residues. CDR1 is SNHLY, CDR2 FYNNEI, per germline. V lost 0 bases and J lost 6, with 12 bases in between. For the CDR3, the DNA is TGTGCCAGCAGTGAAGCGCGGGGGGGTGCTCAGCCCCAGCATTTT. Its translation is CASSEARGGAQPQHF.

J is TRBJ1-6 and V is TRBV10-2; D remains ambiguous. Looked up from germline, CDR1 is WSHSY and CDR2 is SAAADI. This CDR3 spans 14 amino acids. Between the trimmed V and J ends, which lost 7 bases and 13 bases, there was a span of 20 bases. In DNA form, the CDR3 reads TGCGCCAGCAATCCCCGCGGCGGGGTAGGCCCCCTCCACTTT. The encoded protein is CASNPRGGVGPLHF.

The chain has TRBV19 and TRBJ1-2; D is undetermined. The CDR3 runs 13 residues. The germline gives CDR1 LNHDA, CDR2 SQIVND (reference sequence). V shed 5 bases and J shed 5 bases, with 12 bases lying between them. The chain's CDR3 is CASSAGLGYGYTF. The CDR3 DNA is TGTGCCAGTAGTGCGGGCCTCGGGTATGGCTACACCTTC.

The CDR3 here is CASSLLGRREEQFF. The CDR3, as DNA: TGTGCCAGCAGTTTACTCGGGCGGCGGGAAGAGCAGTTCTTC. V gene TRBV28 combines with J gene TRBJ2-1, with a weak D call TRBD2 (6 bases). This CDR3 is 14 amino acids long. Germline V gives CDR1 MDHEN, CDR2 SYDVKM. V was trimmed by 2 bases and J by 10 bases, leaving 15 bases between them. Filled out from reference TRBV28 and TRBJ2-1, the complete variable domain reads DVKVTQSSRYLVKRTGEKVFLECVQDMDHENMFWYRQDPGLGLRLIYFSYDVKMKEKGDIPEGYSVSREKKERFSLILESASTNQTSMYLCASSLLGRREEQFFGPGTRLTVL.

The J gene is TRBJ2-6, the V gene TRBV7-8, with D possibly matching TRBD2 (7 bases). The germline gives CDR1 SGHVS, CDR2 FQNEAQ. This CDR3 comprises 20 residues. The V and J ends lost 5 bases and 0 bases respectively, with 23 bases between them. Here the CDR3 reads CASSRGGEGARASGANVLTF. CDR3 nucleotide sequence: TGTGCCAGCAGCCGAGGGGGGGAGGGCGCAAGAGCCTCTGGGGCCAACGTCCTGACTTTC.

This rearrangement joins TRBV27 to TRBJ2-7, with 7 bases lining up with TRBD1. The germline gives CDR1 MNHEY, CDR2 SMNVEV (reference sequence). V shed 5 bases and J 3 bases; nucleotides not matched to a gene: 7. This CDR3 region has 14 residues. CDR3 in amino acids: CASSKNRDSYEQYF. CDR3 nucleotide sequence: TGTGCCAGCAGTAAAAACCGGGACAGCTACGAGCAGTACTTC.

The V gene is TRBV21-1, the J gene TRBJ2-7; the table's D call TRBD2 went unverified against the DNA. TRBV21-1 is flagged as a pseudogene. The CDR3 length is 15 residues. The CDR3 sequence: CASSKGEPFPYEQYF. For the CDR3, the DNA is TGTGCCAGCAGCAAAGGAGAACCCTTCCCCTACGAGCAGTACTTC.

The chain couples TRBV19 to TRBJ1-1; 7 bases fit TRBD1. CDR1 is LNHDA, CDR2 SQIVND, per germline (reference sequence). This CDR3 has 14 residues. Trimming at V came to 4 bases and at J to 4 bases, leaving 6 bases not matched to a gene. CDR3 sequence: CASSRKTGSTEAFF. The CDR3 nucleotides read TGTGCCAGTAGTAGAAAGACAGGGTCCACTGAAGCTTTCTTT.

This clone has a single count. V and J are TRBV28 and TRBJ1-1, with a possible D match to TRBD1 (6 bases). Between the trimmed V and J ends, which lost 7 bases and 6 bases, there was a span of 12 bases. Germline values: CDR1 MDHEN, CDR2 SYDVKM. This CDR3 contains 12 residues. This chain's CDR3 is CASNTQGSEAFF. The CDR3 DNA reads TGTGCCAGCAACACACAGGGTTCTGAAGCTTTCTTT.

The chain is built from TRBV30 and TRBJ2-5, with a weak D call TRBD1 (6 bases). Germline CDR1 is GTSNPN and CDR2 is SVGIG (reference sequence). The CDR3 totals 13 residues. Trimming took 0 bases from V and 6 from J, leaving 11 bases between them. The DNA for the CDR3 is TGTGCCTGGAGTGTGGTGGGGGCCCAGACCCAGTACTTC. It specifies CAWSVVGAQTQYF.

The CDR3 region is CASSLAGTDTQYF. The DNA of the CDR3 is TGCGCCAGCAGCTTGGCGGGCACAGATACGCAGTATTTT. The J gene is TRBJ2-3, the V gene TRBV5-1; D gene unclear. Germline CDR1 is SGHRS and CDR2 is YFSETQ. V was clipped by 0 bases and J by 1 base, with 3 bases between them. The CDR3 sequence is 13 residues long.

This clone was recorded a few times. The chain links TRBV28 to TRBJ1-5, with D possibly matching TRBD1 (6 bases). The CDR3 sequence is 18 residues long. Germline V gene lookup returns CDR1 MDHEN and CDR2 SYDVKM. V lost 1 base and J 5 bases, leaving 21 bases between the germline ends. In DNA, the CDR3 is TGTGCCAGCAGTTTATCCCCCGGGCTGGGGGCTGCCGATCAGCCCCAGCATTTT. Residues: CASSLSPGLGAADQPQHF. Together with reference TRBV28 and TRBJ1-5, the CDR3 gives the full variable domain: DVKVTQSSRYLVKRTGEKVFLECVQDMDHENMFWYRQDPGLGLRLIYFSYDVKMKEKGDIPEGYSVSREKKERFSLILESASTNQTSMYLCASSLSPGLGAADQPQHFGDGTRLSIL.

The CDR3 region has the DNA TGTGCCAGCAGCTACAGCGCGGGGGCCGGCTCCTACAATGAGCAGTTCTTC. This codes for CASSYSAGAGSYNEQFF. The chain combines TRBV7-9 with TRBJ2-1; possible D gene TRBD2, 7 bases. Germline-derived CDR1 and CDR2 are SEHNR and FQNEAQ (reference sequence). This CDR3 is built from 17 residues. Trimming removed 4 bases from V and 0 bases from J, with 16 bases in between.

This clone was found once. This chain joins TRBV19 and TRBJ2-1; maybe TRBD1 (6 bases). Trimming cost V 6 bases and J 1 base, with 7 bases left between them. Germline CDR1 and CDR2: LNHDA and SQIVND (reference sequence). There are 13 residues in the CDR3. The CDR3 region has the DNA TGTGCCAGTAGGGGGACATCCTACAATGAGCAGTTCTTC. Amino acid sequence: CASRGTSYNEQFF. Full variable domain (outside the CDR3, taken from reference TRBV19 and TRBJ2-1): DGGITQSPKYLFRKEGQNVTLSCEQNLNHDAMYWYRQDPGQGLRLIYYSQIVNDFQKGDIAEGYSVSREKKESFPLTVTSAQKNPTAFYLCASRGTSYNEQFFGPGTRLTVL.

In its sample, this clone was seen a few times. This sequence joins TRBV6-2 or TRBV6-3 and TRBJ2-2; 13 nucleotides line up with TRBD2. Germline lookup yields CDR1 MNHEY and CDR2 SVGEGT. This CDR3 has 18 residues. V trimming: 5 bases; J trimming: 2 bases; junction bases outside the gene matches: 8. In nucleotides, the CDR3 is TGTGCCAGCAGTACGGGACTAGCGGGGTGGATTAACACCGGGGAGCTGTTTTTT. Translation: CASSTGLAGWINTGELFF.

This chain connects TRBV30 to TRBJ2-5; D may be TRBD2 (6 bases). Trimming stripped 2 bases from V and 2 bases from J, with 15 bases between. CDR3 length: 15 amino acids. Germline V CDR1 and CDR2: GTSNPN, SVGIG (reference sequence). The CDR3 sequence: CAWSRQGGGQETQYF. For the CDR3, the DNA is TGTGCCTGGAGTAGGCAGGGAGGAGGGCAAGAGACCCAGTACTTC.

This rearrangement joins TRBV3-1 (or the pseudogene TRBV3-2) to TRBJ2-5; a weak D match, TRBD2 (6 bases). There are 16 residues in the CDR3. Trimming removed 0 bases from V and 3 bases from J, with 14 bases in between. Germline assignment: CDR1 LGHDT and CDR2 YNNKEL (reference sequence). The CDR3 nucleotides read TGTGCCAGCAGCCAAGATTTGGCACTAGCCAAAGAGACCCAGTACTTC. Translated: CASSQDLALAKETQYF.

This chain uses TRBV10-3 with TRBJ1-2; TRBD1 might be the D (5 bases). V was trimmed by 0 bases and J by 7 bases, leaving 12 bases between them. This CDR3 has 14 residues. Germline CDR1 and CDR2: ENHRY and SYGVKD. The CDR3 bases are TGTGCCATCAGTGAGTCGCCTGGGGACTCTGGCTACACCTTC. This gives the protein CAISESPGDSGYTF.

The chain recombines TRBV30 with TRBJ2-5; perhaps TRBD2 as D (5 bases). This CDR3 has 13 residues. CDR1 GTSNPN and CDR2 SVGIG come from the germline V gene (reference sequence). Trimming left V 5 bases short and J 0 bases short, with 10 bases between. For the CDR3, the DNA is TGTGCCTGGGATTTCGGGAACCAAGAGACCCAGTACTTC. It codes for CAWDFGNQETQYF.

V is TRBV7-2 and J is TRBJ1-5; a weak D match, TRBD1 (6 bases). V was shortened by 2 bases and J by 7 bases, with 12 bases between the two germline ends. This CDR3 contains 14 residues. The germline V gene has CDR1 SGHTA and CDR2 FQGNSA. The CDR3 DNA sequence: TGTGCCAGCAGCTTATCAGGACAGTGGCAGCCCCAGCATTTT. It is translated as CASSLSGQWQPQHF.

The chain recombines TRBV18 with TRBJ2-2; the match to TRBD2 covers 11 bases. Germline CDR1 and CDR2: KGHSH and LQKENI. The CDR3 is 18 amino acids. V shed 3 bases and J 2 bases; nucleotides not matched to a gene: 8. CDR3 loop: CASSPQTTSGSNTGELFF. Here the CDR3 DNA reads TGTGCCAGCTCACCGCAAACTACTAGCGGGAGTAACACCGGGGAGCTGTTTTTT.

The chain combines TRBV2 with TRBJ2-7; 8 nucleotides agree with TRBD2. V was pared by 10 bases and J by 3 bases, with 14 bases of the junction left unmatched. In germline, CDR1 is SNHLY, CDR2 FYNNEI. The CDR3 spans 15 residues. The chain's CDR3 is CATMALSGMNYEQYF. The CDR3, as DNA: TGTGCCACCATGGCTCTTAGCGGGATGAACTACGAGCAGTACTTC.

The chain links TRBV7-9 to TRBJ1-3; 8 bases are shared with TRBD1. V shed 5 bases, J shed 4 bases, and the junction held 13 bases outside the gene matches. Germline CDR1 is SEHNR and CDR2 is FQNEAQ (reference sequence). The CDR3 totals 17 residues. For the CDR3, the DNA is TGTGCCAGCAGCCACCCACAATCGGACAGGGAAGGAAACACCATATATTTT. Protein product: CASSHPQSDREGNTIYF.

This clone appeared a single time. The DNA for the CDR3 is TGTGCCAGCAGCTCCGGACAGGGGGCGCGGAGACTGTTTTTT. This codes for CASSSGQGARRLFF. The chain uses TRBV5-6 and TRBJ1-4; TRBD1 matches 11 bases. This CDR3 is 14 amino acids long. Germline-derived CDR1 and CDR2 are SGHDT and YYEEEE. The V gene end was trimmed by 3 bases and the J gene end by 13 bases; junction bases not matched to a gene: 8.

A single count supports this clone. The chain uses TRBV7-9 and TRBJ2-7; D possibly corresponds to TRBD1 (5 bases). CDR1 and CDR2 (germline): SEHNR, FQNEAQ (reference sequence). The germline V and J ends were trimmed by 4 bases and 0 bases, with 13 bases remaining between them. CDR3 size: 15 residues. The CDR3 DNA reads TGTGCCAGCAGCTCGCGGAACAGGAGCTCCTACGAGCAGTACTTC. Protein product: CASSSRNRSSYEQYF.

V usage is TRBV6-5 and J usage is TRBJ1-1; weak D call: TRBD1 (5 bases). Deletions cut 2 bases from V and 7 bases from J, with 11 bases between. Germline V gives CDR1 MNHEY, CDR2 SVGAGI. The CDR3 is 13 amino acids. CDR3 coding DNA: TGTGCCAGCAGTTACGGGGGGGTCGGTGAAGCTTTCTTT. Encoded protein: CASSYGGVGEAFF.

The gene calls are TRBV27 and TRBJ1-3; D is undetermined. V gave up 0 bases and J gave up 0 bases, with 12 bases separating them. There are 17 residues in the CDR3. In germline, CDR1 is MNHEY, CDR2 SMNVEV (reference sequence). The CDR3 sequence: CASSLSNPISSGNTIYF. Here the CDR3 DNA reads TGTGCCAGCAGTTTATCGAACCCTATAAGCTCTGGAAACACCATATATTTT.

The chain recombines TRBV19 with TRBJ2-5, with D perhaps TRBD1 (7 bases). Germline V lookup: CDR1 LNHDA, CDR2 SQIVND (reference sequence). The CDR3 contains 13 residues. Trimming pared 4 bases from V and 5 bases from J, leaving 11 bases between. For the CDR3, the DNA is TGTGCCAGTAGTACCGCAGGGGGGGAGACCCAGTACTTC. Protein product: CASSTAGGETQYF. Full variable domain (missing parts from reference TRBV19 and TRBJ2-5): DGGITQSPKYLFRKEGQNVTLSCEQNLNHDAMYWYRQDPGQGLRLIYYSQIVNDFQKGDIAEGYSVSREKKESFPLTVTSAQKNPTAFYLCASSTAGGETQYFGPGTRLLVL.